Listed below are T cell receptor beta chains from one sample, sequenced in a study of blood T cell repertoires in COVID-19. Here immunoSEQ multiplex PCR was the method, and the copy in TCRdb shows in-frame clones only, minus some. The table shows about 61,000 clones, with approximately 79% occurring only once. Specimen: peripheral blood. The origin of the receptors is a woman between 70 and 85 years old with acute or convalescent COVID-19. The CDR3 runs from the conserved cysteine through the conserved F or W. Each record gives: V gene, D gene, clone size, J gene, CDR3 DNA, CDR3 protein. A D gene is named only where the DNA matches it firmly. Expanded clones are given a class, and other clones once, few, many or no size at all.

>TRBV7-6|TRBD1|.|TRBJ1-2
TGTGCCAGCAGCTCGGACAGGGGCTTACCTAACTATGGCTACACCTTC
CASSSDRGLPNYGYTF
>TRBV23-1|.|.|TRBJ1-5
TGCGCCAGCAGTCACCCAGGGAAGGGCAATCAGCCCCAGCATTTT
CASSHPGKGNQPQHF
>TRBV6-1|.|.|TRBJ2-7
TGTGCCAGCAGTGAAGTGGGGACTCGAGAGCAGTACTTC
CASSEVGTREQYF
>TRBV5-8|.|.|TRBJ2-1
TGTGCCAGCAGCTTGGGGCTCTTCCATGAGCAGTTCTTC
CASSLGLFHEQFF
>TRBV11-2|.|.|TRBJ2-2
TGTGCCAGCAGCTTAGTAGTCAACACCGGGGAGCTGTTTTTT
CASSLVVNTGELFF
>TRBV24-1|TRBD1|.|TRBJ1-2
TGTGCCACCAGTGATCCCGGACAGGGGACATATGGCTACACCTTC
CATSDPGQGTYGYTF
>TRBV3-1/TRBV3-2|TRBD2|.|TRBJ2-7
TGTGCCAGCAGCCACCTCGGGAGGGGGGAGCAGTACTTC
CASSHLGRGEQYF
>TRBV7-9|.|.|TRBJ1-2
TGTGCCAGCAGCGGACGTGACAGAGCCAAGACCTTC
CASSGRDRAKTF
>TRBV27|TRBD2|.|TRBJ2-3
TGTGCCAGCAGAGCGAGATCTCCTGGGCGGGGGGGCCGGATTAGGTATTTT
CASRARSPGRGGRIRYF
>TRBV11-2|TRBD2|.|TRBJ2-1
TGTGCCAGCAGCTTAGAGGCGGGGGTCAGCTACAATGAGCAGTTCTTC
CASSLEAGVSYNEQFF
>TRBV15|.|.|TRBJ2-1
TGTGCCACCAGCAGAGATCGAGGTAGCCCCAATGAGCAGTTCTTC
CATSRDRGSPNEQFF
>TRBV7-3|.|.|TRBJ2-1
TGTGCCAGCAGCTTACGTCCGGGGTCATACAATGAGCAGTTCTTC
CASSLRPGSYNEQFF
>TRBV12-5|.|.|TRBJ2-1
TGTGCTAGTGCCTTCGACTCCGTCAATGAGCAGTTCTTC
CASAFDSVNEQFF
>TRBV7-6|.|.|TRBJ2-3
TGTGCCAGCAGCAAAGGGGGGGTCACAGATACGCAGTATTTT
CASSKGGVTDTQYF
>TRBV6-5|TRBD1|.|TRBJ1-2
TGTGCCAGCACCCACGGGACAGGGGATGATGGCTACACCTTC
CASTHGTGDDGYTF
>TRBV12-3/TRBV12-4|.|.|TRBJ2-2
TGTGCCAGCAGTCGAGCGAGTACCGGGGAGCTGTTTTTT
CASSRASTGELFF
>TRBV11-3|.|once|TRBJ2-1
TGTGCCAGCAGCTTAGGGACTCCAAGCTACAATGAGCAGTTCTTC
CASSLGTPSYNEQFF
>TRBV18|TRBD1|once|TRBJ1-6
TGTGCCAGCTCACCGTCCCCCCAGACAGGGCTTGGATCACCCCTCCACTTT
CASSPSPQTGLGSPLHF
>TRBV27|TRBD2|.|TRBJ2-2
TGTGCCAGCAGTCTCCTAGCGGGGGGGACCGGGGAGCTGTTTTTT
CASSLLAGGTGELFF
>TRBV9|.|.|TRBJ2-5
TGTGCCAGCAGCGTAAGGGCGGGGCAAGAGACCCAGTACTTC
CASSVRAGQETQYF
>TRBV12-3/TRBV12-4|.|few|TRBJ1-3
TGTGCCAGCAGTTTACGAGGGCGAAACACCATATATTTT
CASSLRGRNTIYF
>TRBV7-3|.|.|TRBJ2-7
TGTGCCAGCAGCTTATATGAGGGACATTACGAGCAGTACTTC
CASSLYEGHYEQYF
>TRBV11-3|.|.|TRBJ2-5
TGTGCCAGCAGTAAACTAGGGGGACAAGAGACCCAGTACTTC
CASSKLGGQETQYF
>TRBV27|TRBD1|.|TRBJ1-2
TGTGCCAGCAGTCGAAAGGACAGGGGTTGGGGCGGCTACACCTTC
CASSRKDRGWGGYTF
>TRBV15|.|.|TRBJ2-1
TGTGCCACCAGCAGAGATTCCGATGAGCAGTTCTTC
CATSRDSDEQFF
>TRBV5-5|TRBD1|.|TRBJ2-7
TGTGCCAGCACCTTATCGCGGCTGGGACAGGGGATGAGGGAGCAGTACTTC
CASTLSRLGQGMREQYF
>TRBV5-4|.|.|TRBJ2-3
TGTGCCAGCACCCCGCCAGGGCGTTTTCGCACAGATACGCAGTATTTT
CASTPPGRFRTDTQYF
>TRBV28|.|.|TRBJ1-1
TGTGCCAGCAGCCCGACAGGACTCAAGAGGAACACTGAAGCTTTCTTT
CASSPTGLKRNTEAFF
>TRBV27|.|few|TRBJ1-4
TGTGCCAGCAGATTACAGGGATCCAATGAAAAACTGTTTTTT
CASRLQGSNEKLFF
>TRBV5-6|TRBD1|.|TRBJ2-2
TGTGCCAGCAGTCGACGGACAGGGAACACCGGGGAGCTGTTTTTT
CASSRRTGNTGELFF
>TRBV24-1|TRBD1|.|TRBJ2-1
TGTGCCACCAGTGATCCGGGACAGGGGGCCGATGAGCAGTTCTTC
CATSDPGQGADEQFF
>TRBV18|TRBD2|.|TRBJ2-7
TGTGCCAGCTCCCCGAAGGGACTAGCGGGGGGTTACGAGCAGTACTTC
CASSPKGLAGGYEQYF
>TRBV6-5|TRBD2|.|TRBJ2-5
TGTGTTGTGGGACTAGCGGGGACCCAAGAGACCCAGTACTTC
CVVGLAGTQETQYF
>TRBV7-8|.|.|TRBJ1-4
TGTGCCAGCAGCTACGACAGGAATGAAAAACTGTTTTTT
CASSYDRNEKLFF
>TRBV6-2/TRBV6-3|TRBD1|.|TRBJ2-7
TGTGCCAGCAGTAACAAACAGGGGGCGCGTACGGTATACGAGCAGTACTTC
CASSNKQGARTVYEQYF
>TRBV6-2/TRBV6-3|.|.|TRBJ1-5
TGTGCCAGCAGTTCCGGCAGACTCAGGGGATATAGCAATCAGCCCCAGCATTTT
CASSSGRLRGYSNQPQHF
>TRBV5-1|.|few|TRBJ1-6
TGCGCCAGCAGCTTGGCGGTGACGGCCGGGGGGTCACCCCTCCACTTT
CASSLAVTAGGSPLHF